Presented here are 16 T cell receptor beta chains from one specimen sequenced in a study of shared clonotypes between healthy human individuals. CD45RO-negative cells were positively selected for CCR7, leaving out terminally differentiated effector memory CD45RA+ cells. Here immunoSEQ multiplex PCR was the method, and the copy in TCRdb shows in-frame clones only, minus some. The sample has some 1,900,000 clones, 85% to 95% seen once. Sequences were obtained from naive CD8+ T cells sorted from blood. Receptor source: a man aged 18 to 30 in good health.

The chain has TRBV5-1 and TRBJ2-2; a possible D gene is TRBD2 (6 bases). The CDR3 is 16 residues long. Germline-derived CDR1 and CDR2 are SGHRS and YFSETQ. Trimming cost V 4 bases and J 7 bases, with 20 bases left between them. The CDR3, as DNA: TGCGCCAGCAGCCTCCCTACGGGGGAGGTTGGCGGGGAGCTGTTTTTT. As protein: CASSLPTGEVGGELFF.

This chain uses TRBV29-1 with TRBJ2-7, with TRBD2 identical over 7 bases. Germline V gives CDR1 SQVTM, CDR2 ANQGSEA. This CDR3 region has 13 residues. V shed 4 bases, J shed 7 bases, and the junction held 10 bases outside the gene matches. The CDR3 region has the DNA TGCAGCGTTGGGGGGGGAGGACCTACGGAGCAGTACTTC. This gives the protein CSVGGGGPTEQYF.

V is TRBV9 and J is TRBJ1-1, with D perhaps matching TRBD1 (5 bases). With 4 bases removed from V and 4 bases from J, the gap between germline ends came to 14 bases. The CDR3 extends over 14 amino acids. Per the germline V gene, CDR1 is SGDLS and CDR2 is YYNGEE. The DNA for the CDR3 is TGTGCCAGCAGCTCAGGGACGGACGGCACTGAAGCTTTCTTT. It encodes CASSSGTDGTEAFF. The variable domain in full, with the rest retrieved from reference TRBV9 and TRBJ1-1, is DSGVTQTPKHLITATGQRVTLRCSPRSGDLSVYWYQQSLDQGLQFLIQYYNGEERAKGNILERFSAQQFPDLHSELNLSSLELGDSALYFCASSSGTDGTEAFFGQGTRLTVV.

The chain carries TRBV27 and TRBJ2-1; TRBD1 is a possible D gene (6 bases). Germline V gene data show CDR1 as MNHEY and CDR2 as SMNVEV (reference sequence). The CDR3 is made up of 16 amino acids. Deletions cut 0 bases from V and 3 bases from J, with 12 bases between. The CDR3 DNA reads TGTGCCAGCAGTTTATCCGCTGGGGACAACTACAATGAGCAGTTCTTC. Its protein product is CASSLSAGDNYNEQFF.

The rearrangement joins TRBV30 to TRBJ2-7; TRBD2 matches 14 bases. This CDR3 comprises 15 residues. With V trimmed by 6 bases and J by 5 bases, 9 bases remained unmatched. The germline V gene has CDR1 GTSNPN and CDR2 SVGIG (reference sequence). CDR3 amino acids: CACQRLAGGIDEQYF. For the CDR3, the DNA is TGTGCCTGCCAGAGACTAGCGGGAGGGATCGACGAGCAGTACTTC. The full variable domain, its missing parts supplied by reference TRBV30 and TRBJ2-7, is SQTIHQWPATLVQPVGSPLSLECTVEGTSNPNLYWYRQAAGRGLQLLFYSVGIGQISSEVPQNLSASRPQDRQFILSSKKLLLSDSGFYLCACQRLAGGIDEQYFGPGTRLTVT.

A single count supports this clone. V and J are TRBV7-2 and TRBJ2-7; 9 bases agree with TRBD1. The germline CDR1 and CDR2 sequences are SGHTA and FQGNSA. The CDR3 has 15 amino acids. The V segment lost 5 bases and the J segment 4 bases; nucleotides outside the gene matches: 9. CDR3 nucleotides: TGTGCCAGCAGCCGACCGGGACAGGGATATTACGAGCAGTACTTC. Amino acid sequence: CASSRPGQGYYEQYF. Supplemented by reference TRBV7-2 and TRBJ2-7, the full variable domain reads GAGVSQSPSNKVTEKGKDVELRCDPISGHTALYWYRQSLGQGLEFLIYFQGNSAPDKSGLPSDRFSAERTGGSVSTLTIQRTQQEDSAVYLCASSRPGQGYYEQYFGPGTRLTVT.

The chain is built from TRBV27 and TRBJ2-7; D remains ambiguous. V shed 3 bases and J shed 3 bases, with 9 bases lying between them. The CDR3 is 13 amino acids. Looked up from germline, CDR1 is MNHEY and CDR2 is SMNVEV (reference sequence). The CDR3 spells CASSFGPFYEQYF. CDR3 DNA: TGTGCCAGCAGTTTTGGACCATTCTACGAGCAGTACTTC.

The chain employs TRBV5-4 and TRBJ2-7; TRBD2 is a possible D gene (7 bases). Trimming removed 2 bases from V and 0 bases from J, with 18 bases in between. The CDR3 loop spans 17 amino acids. Germline CDR1 and CDR2: SGHNT and YYREEE (reference sequence). CDR3: CASSFQGGGNLSYEQYF. DNA for the CDR3: TGTGCCAGCAGCTTCCAAGGGGGAGGGAATCTCTCCTACGAGCAGTACTTC.

This rearrangement joins TRBV28 to TRBJ2-7; the D is unclear. Germline CDR1 is MDHEN and CDR2 is SYDVKM. Trimming cost V 6 bases and J 4 bases, with 7 bases left between them. The CDR3 extends over 11 amino acids. The CDR3 region is CASSRQYEQYF. CDR3 bases: TGTGCCAGCAGCCGACAATACGAGCAGTACTTC.

As to this clone: Distinct nucleotide sequences in the sample also encode this CDR3. The rearrangement links TRBV7-9 to TRBJ2-2; D unresolved. The germline CDR1 and CDR2 sequences are SEHNR and FQNEAQ (reference sequence). The CDR3 is 13 amino acids. The V and J ends lost 4 bases and 2 bases respectively, with 5 bases between them. The CDR3 reads CASSSLNTGELFF. CDR3 coding DNA: TGTGCCAGCAGCTCCTTAAACACCGGGGAGCTGTTTTTT.

The chain combines TRBV6-6 with TRBJ2-2; a possible D gene is TRBD2 (6 bases). V lost 6 bases and J 3 bases, leaving 8 bases between the germline ends. The CDR3 length is 13 residues. Germline assignment: CDR1 MNHNY and CDR2 SVGAGI (reference sequence). As DNA, the CDR3 is TGTGCCAGCAGAAGGGAGGACACCGGGGAGCTGTTTTTT. It codes for CASRREDTGELFF.

The chain joins TRBV27 to TRBJ2-5; D gene ambiguous. This CDR3 has 15 residues. V was trimmed by 6 bases and J by 0 bases, leaving 14 bases between them. Germline assignment: CDR1 MNHEY and CDR2 SMNVEV (reference sequence). The CDR3: CASSLHGRYQETQYF. The CDR3 bases are TGTGCCAGCAGCCTCCACGGACGCTACCAAGAGACCCAGTACTTC.

A word on this clone: Additional DNA sequences in this sample encode the identical CDR3. This chain uses TRBV27 with TRBJ1-6; 10 bases are shared with TRBD1. Germline CDR1 is MNHEY and CDR2 is SMNVEV (reference sequence). The CDR3 extends over 14 amino acids. The trim removed 6 bases at V and 7 bases at J, leaving 3 bases unmatched. CDR3 in amino acids: CASRRTGGNSPLHF. The CDR3 DNA reads TGTGCCAGCAGAAGGACAGGGGGGAATTCACCCCTCCACTTT.

J is TRBJ2-1 and V is TRBV28; TRBD2 matches 8 bases. The V and J ends lost 4 bases and 0 bases, in that order; junction bases with no gene match: 8. Germline assignment: CDR1 MDHEN and CDR2 SYDVKM. The CDR3 contains 17 residues. The CDR3 sequence: CASSSILAGSSYNEQFF. CDR3 sequence (DNA): TGTGCCAGCAGTTCAATTCTAGCGGGCAGCTCCTACAATGAGCAGTTCTTC.

The chain is built from TRBV30 and TRBJ1-5; D possibly corresponds to TRBD1 (5 bases). Trimming took 4 bases from V and 4 from J, leaving 14 bases between them. The germline V gene encodes CDR1 GTSNPN and CDR2 SVGIG (reference sequence). The CDR3 runs 14 residues. Written as DNA, the CDR3 is TGTGCCTGGAACCAGCAGGGTTTGAATCAGCCCCAGCATTTT. Amino acid sequence: CAWNQQGLNQPQHF.

CDR3 loop: CASSPTGGLGYGYTF. In DNA form, the CDR3 reads TGTGCCAGCAGTCCTACAGGGGGCCTTGGCTATGGCTACACCTTC. The rearrangement links TRBV5-5 to TRBJ1-2, with 9 bases aligning to TRBD1. CDR3 size: 15 residues. With V trimmed by 5 bases and J by 4 bases, 9 bases remained unmatched. Germline V gives CDR1 SGHKS, CDR2 YYEKEE (reference sequence).